The entry below describes one T cell receptor beta chain. This clonotype was detected many times. Its antigen is unknown. No much larger clone is present one base from it, and per-base qualities are unavailable. The sample belongs to a study of response to subunit inactivated influenza vaccine (dated by TCRdb to 2017 to 2018). Regarding the complete study: Deep quantitative T cell receptor repertoire profiling was used in the study to track responses to a trivalent subunit inactivated influenza vaccine. Overall study outcomes, separate from this receptor: The authors suggested that each seasonal influenza vaccination may recruit only a limited number of new T cells.

The library was generated by RT-PCR. Reads for this sample came from an Illumina HiSeq 2500. The raw public data were reprocessed by TCRdb itself: fastp quality trimming at Q25, MiXCR clonotype calling, in-frame beta chains only. CDR3 protein sequences are deduplicated, and each keeps its most common genes and DNA. The sample table holds fewer than 600,000 distinct CDR3 sequences, of which 7.2% were seen once. The biggest ten clones account for roughly 14% of the sample. Sample: PBMCs from blood, taken around 25 months after vaccination. The sequence was collected from a man aged 50 to 69 who received an inactivated influenza vaccine. Donor details come from another sample of the same person, matched by shared clones.

The bases read TGCGCCAGCAGCCAAGGGGGGAAGGAAGAAAAACTGTTTTTT. Translation gives CASSQGGKEEKLFF. The chain was built from TRBV5-1 and TRBJ1-4; the D gene is perhaps TRBD1, from 6 matching bases. CDR1 is given as SGHRS and CDR2 as YFSETQ, both from the germline V gene. V and J are truncated by 4 bases and 8 bases respectively, leaving an intervening sequence of 15 bases. The CDR3 starts with the cysteine, ends with the phenylalanine, and has 14 residues. The DNA shown is the 42-base CDR3, in frame from base 1.